The 28 T cell receptor beta chains in this list originate from one sample, sequenced in a study of blood T cell repertoires in COVID-19 (dated by TCRdb to between 2020 and 2021). Libraries were built with the immunoSEQ multiplex PCR assay. TCRdb retrieved this table from immuneACCESS and kept in-frame rearrangements only. Not all clones are present; in checked studies, unresolved V genes account for under half, and no reason is known for the remainder. The sample has some 160,000 clones on record, 85% to 90% of them singletons. Roughly 3% of the sample belongs to the ten largest clones. Sequencing used peripheral blood. The receptors shown here come from a woman aged 55 to 70 with active COVID-19.

V gene TRBV7-2 combines with J gene TRBJ1-2; 7 nucleotides agree with TRBD1. There are 17 residues in the CDR3. J gave up 1 base and V 1 base, and 9 bases lay outside the gene matches. The V gene's germline CDR1 is SGHTA and CDR2 FQGNSA. CDR3 DNA sequence: TGTGCCAGCAGCTTAGGTGGGACAGCTGGATTTAACTATGGCTACACCTTC. Translated, it gives CASSLGGTAGFNYGYTF. Using reference TRBV7-2 and TRBJ1-2 for the parts outside the CDR3, the full variable domain is GAGVSQSPSNKVTEKGKDVELRCDPISGHTALYWYRQSLGQGLEFLIYFQGNSAPDKSGLPSDRFSAERTGGSVSTLTIQRTQQEDSAVYLCASSLGGTAGFNYGYTFGSGTRLTVV.

Remarks on this clone: Different DNA sequences within this sample yield the same CDR3. The chain is built from TRBV28 and TRBJ2-1; 7 positions agree with TRBD2. The CDR3 totals 16 residues. Per germline, CDR1 MDHEN and CDR2 SYDVKM. Unmatched junction bases numbered 8, after V lost 6 bases and J lost 0 bases. The CDR3 spells CASSLATSYSYNEQFF. CDR3 coding DNA: TGTGCCAGCAGCCTAGCGACTAGCTACTCCTACAATGAGCAGTTCTTC.

The chain has TRBV5-1 and TRBJ2-3, with D uncertain. The CDR3 covers 12 residues. The germline V gene has CDR1 SGHRS and CDR2 YFSETQ. V lost 3 bases and J 4 bases, leaving 6 bases between the germline ends. CDR3 nucleotides: TGCGCCAGCAGCTCGAGCTCAGATACGCAGTATTTT. Translated, it gives CASSSSSDTQYF.

The chain joins TRBV6-2 or TRBV6-3 to TRBJ2-4; 9 nucleotides align to TRBD1. The V segment lost 5 bases and the J segment 2 bases; nucleotides outside the gene matches: 19. From germline, CDR1 is MNHEY and CDR2 SVGEGT. The CDR3 runs to 20 residues. The CDR3 DNA is TGTGCCAGCAGTGCCTCGGGACAGGGATACTCGGGCGGTCCCAAAAACATTCAGTACTTC. The encoded protein is CASSASGQGYSGGPKNIQYF.

CDR3 protein: CASSVAPAGGHGYTF. In DNA, the CDR3 is TGTGCCAGCAGCGTAGCTCCGGCAGGGGGCCACGGCTACACCTTC. The rearrangement links TRBV9 to TRBJ1-2, with 8 bases matching TRBD1. There are 15 residues in the CDR3. Germline CDR1 reads SGDLS; CDR2 reads YYNGEE. Unmatched junction bases numbered 9, after V lost 0 bases and J lost 8 bases.

This chain links TRBV5-1 with TRBJ2-5; the match to TRBD1 covers 9 bases. The CDR3 has 15 amino acids. The germline V gene has CDR1 SGHRS and CDR2 YFSETQ. V lost 4 bases, J lost 4 bases, and 8 bases stayed unmatched. In DNA form, the CDR3 reads TGCGCCAGCAGCCCGGGGACAGGGTTTCGAGAGACCCAGTACTTC. Its translation is CASSPGTGFRETQYF.

V is TRBV11-2 and J is TRBJ1-1; D unclear. Germline V gene data show CDR1 as SGHAT and CDR2 as FQNNGV. CDR3 size: 14 residues. V was shortened by 4 bases and J by 3 bases, with 12 bases between the two germline ends. CDR3 region: CASSSQWSDTEAFF. In DNA form, the CDR3 reads TGTGCCAGCAGCTCACAGTGGTCGGACACTGAAGCTTTCTTT.

The count of this clone is one. This chain links TRBV5-6 with TRBJ2-1, with D tentatively TRBD2 (5 bases). There are 15 residues in the CDR3. V gave up 3 bases and J gave up 5 bases, with 15 bases separating them. From germline, CDR1 is SGHDT and CDR2 YYEEEE. CDR3 region: CASSYRVASNNEQFF. CDR3 bases: TGTGCCAGCAGCTATAGAGTAGCGTCTAACAATGAGCAGTTCTTC.

This chain links TRBV30 with TRBJ2-2, with D possibly matching TRBD2 (5 bases). The germline V gene has CDR1 GTSNPN and CDR2 SVGIG (reference sequence). The CDR3 consists of 15 residues. The V gene lost 4 bases and the J gene lost 0 bases, with 12 bases spanning the gap. The DNA of the CDR3 is TGTGCCTGGAAGAGCGGCGGTTCGAACACCGGGGAGCTGTTTTTT. This encodes CAWKSGGSNTGELFF.

The chain couples TRBV7-6 to TRBJ2-3, with 14 bases aligning to TRBD2. V was pared by 1 base and J by 2 bases, with 5 bases of the junction left unmatched. The CDR3 has 18 amino acids. Germline V gene sequence: CDR1 SGHVS, CDR2 FNYEAQ. The CDR3 DNA follows: TGTGCCAGCAGCTTAGAGGTGGGACTAGCGGGAGCCACAGATACGCAGTATTTT. This translates into CASSLEVGLAGATDTQYF.

The chain is built from TRBV7-8 and TRBJ1-1; D not resolved. CDR3 length equals 15 residues. Looked up from germline, CDR1 is SGHVS and CDR2 is FQNEAQ. Trimming removed 0 bases at V and 0 bases at J, with 8 bases between. CDR3 nucleotide sequence: TGTGCCAGCAGCTTAGCCAGGTTCATGAACACTGAAGCTTTCTTT. Translation: CASSLARFMNTEAFF.

V gene TRBV19 combines with J gene TRBJ2-1; 7 nucleotides match TRBD2. J was trimmed by 9 bases and V by 6 bases; bases with no gene match: 11. The CDR3 totals 14 residues. Germline CDR1 LNHDA, CDR2 SQIVND (reference sequence). This CDR3 reads CASRGGGRTGEQFF. The CDR3 region has the DNA TGTGCCAGTAGGGGCGGCGGGAGAACAGGTGAGCAGTTCTTC.

The V call is TRBV5-5, the J call TRBJ1-5; D perhaps matches TRBD1 (6 bases). The CDR3 length is 14 residues. The germline V gene encodes CDR1 SGHKS and CDR2 YYEKEE (reference sequence). Trimming took off 0 bases at V and 5 bases at J, with 9 bases between the two ends. CDR3 protein: CASSLVPGDQPQHF. The CDR3 DNA reads as TGTGCCAGCAGCTTGGTGCCAGGGGATCAGCCCCAGCATTTT. The full variable domain, completed using reference TRBV5-5 and TRBJ1-5, is DAGVTQSPTHLIKTRGQQVTLRCSPISGHKSVSWYQQVLGQGPQFIFQYYEKEERGRGNFPDRFSARQFPNYSSELNVNALLLGDSALYLCASSLVPGDQPQHFGDGTRLSIL.

This chain uses TRBV2 with TRBJ2-5, with TRBD2 matching over 10 bases. The CDR3 is made up of 14 amino acids. Trimming at V came to 6 bases and at J to 4 bases, leaving 5 bases not matched to a gene. Germline lookup yields CDR1 SNHLY and CDR2 FYNNEI. CDR3 region: CASRHTSGIETQYF. The CDR3 region has the DNA TGTGCCAGCAGACATACTAGCGGGATAGAGACCCAGTACTTC.

The chain joins TRBV6-2 or TRBV6-3 to TRBJ2-2; 15 bases agree with TRBD2. V shed 5 bases, J shed 7 bases, and the junction held 8 bases outside the gene matches. Germline CDR1 MNHEY, CDR2 SVGEGT. The CDR3 length is 17 residues. CDR3 coding DNA: TGTGCCAGCAGTACCTGGACTAGCGGGAGGGCGATCGGGGAGCTGTTTTTT. It translates to CASSTWTSGRAIGELFF.

The rearrangement links TRBV5-1 to TRBJ2-1; 12 bases fit TRBD1. Trimming at V came to 0 bases and at J to 7 bases, leaving 5 bases not matched to a gene. This CDR3 has 16 amino acids. Germline lookup yields CDR1 SGHRS and CDR2 YFSETQ. CDR3 in DNA: TGCGCCAGCAGCTTGGATGGGACAGGGGGCAAGAATGAGCAGTTCTTC. Protein product: CASSLDGTGGKNEQFF. Based on the CDR3 plus reference TRBV5-1 and TRBJ2-1, the full variable domain is KAGVTQTPRYLIKTRGQQVTLSCSPISGHRSVSWYQQTPGQGLQFLFEYFSETQRNKGNFPGRFSGRQFSNSRSEMNVSTLELGDSALYLCASSLDGTGGKNEQFFGPGTRLTVL.

The chain joins TRBV14 to TRBJ2-4; 14 bases fit TRBD2. The germline V gene has CDR1 SGHDN and CDR2 FVKESK. The CDR3 totals 14 residues. Unmatched junction bases numbered 5, after V lost 5 bases and J lost 11 bases. CDR3 region: CASSSGLAGGLQYF. The DNA for the CDR3 is TGTGCCAGCAGCTCTGGACTAGCGGGAGGCCTTCAGTACTTC.

This chain connects TRBV2 to TRBJ1-2; D gene unclear. This CDR3 spans 14 amino acids. Germline lookup yields CDR1 SNHLY and CDR2 FYNNEI. V was pared by 0 bases and J by 1 base, with 6 bases between. The CDR3 bases are TGTGCCAGCAGTGAAGCGCGCCGTAACTATGGCTACACCTTC. Encoded protein: CASSEARRNYGYTF.

This chain connects TRBV3-1 (or the pseudogene TRBV3-2) to TRBJ1-2, with TRBD1 identical over 10 bases. The CDR3 has 15 amino acids. V shed 4 bases and J 7 bases; nucleotides not matched to a gene: 9. Germline lookup yields CDR1 LGHDT and CDR2 YNNKEL (reference sequence). This CDR3 is CASSRAGQGISGYTF. The CDR3 coding sequence is TGTGCCAGCAGCCGAGCGGGACAGGGGATTAGTGGCTACACCTTC.

This clone was counted once. The chain has TRBV6-5 and TRBJ2-1; TRBD2 matches at 8 bases. The CDR3 contains 15 residues. The V and J ends lost 8 bases and 1 base, in that order; junction bases with no gene match: 7. Germline-derived CDR1 and CDR2 are MNHEY and SVGAGI. CDR3 in amino acids: CASSPTSASYNEQFF. The CDR3 coding sequence is TGTGCCAGCTCCCCGACTAGCGCATCCTACAATGAGCAGTTCTTC.

The chain links TRBV30 to TRBJ2-7, with 10 bases aligning to TRBD1. This CDR3 has 14 residues. The ends lost 3 bases at V and 7 bases at J; junction bases unmatched: 9. CDR1 is GTSNPN, CDR2 SVGIG, per germline (reference sequence). CDR3 region: CAWSAGTGAREQYF. The CDR3 bases are TGTGCCTGGAGCGCCGGGACAGGGGCAAGGGAGCAGTACTTC.

The chain has TRBV4-1 and TRBJ2-5, with D uncertain. Germline V gives CDR1 MGHRA, CDR2 YSYEKL. The CDR3 length is 16 residues. Trimming cost V 3 bases and J 5 bases, with 19 bases left between them. Here the CDR3 reads CASSQHALGVSETQYF. The CDR3 DNA reads as TGCGCCAGCAGCCAGCACGCACTCGGAGTCAGCGAGACCCAGTACTTC.

The chain couples TRBV2 to TRBJ2-1, with 7 bases lining up with TRBD2. V was pared by 5 bases and J by 4 bases, with 8 bases of the junction left unmatched. CDR3 size: 15 residues. The germline CDR1 and CDR2 sequences are SNHLY and FYNNEI. The CDR3, as DNA: TGTGCCAGCAGTCCTTTGGGGGGGACTTACAATGAGCAGTTCTTC. It yields the protein CASSPLGGTYNEQFF.

As concerns this clone: In the same sample, other DNA sequences code for this CDR3. The J gene is TRBJ1-5, the V gene TRBV28; D is uncertain. V lost 6 bases, J lost 4 bases, and 4 bases lay in between. Germline CDR1 and CDR2: MDHEN and SYDVKM. This CDR3 has 11 residues. CDR3 sequence (DNA): TGTGCCAGCAGCCGGAATCAGCCCCAGCATTTT. Its protein product is CASSRNQPQHF.

The chain employs TRBV11-2 and TRBJ1-1, with 9 bases matching TRBD1. J gave up 1 base and V 9 bases, and 6 bases lay outside the gene matches. The germline V gene has CDR1 SGHAT and CDR2 FQNNGV. The CDR3 loop spans 14 amino acids. This CDR3 reads CASKQGARNTEAFF. In DNA form, the CDR3 reads TGTGCCAGTAAACAGGGGGCTAGGAACACTGAAGCTTTCTTT.

The chain uses TRBV6-5 and TRBJ1-6; D is possibly TRBD1 (5 bases). Trimming pared 3 bases from V and 5 bases from J, leaving 8 bases between. The CDR3 is 14 amino acids. Germline V gene sequence: CDR1 MNHEY, CDR2 SVGAGI. The CDR3 nucleotides are TGTGCCAGCAGTTATGGGGGGGATAATTCACCCCTCCACTTT. The encoded protein is CASSYGGDNSPLHF.

The chain joins TRBV11-2 to TRBJ2-2; a weak D match, TRBD2 (6 bases). CDR1 and CDR2 from the germline V gene are SGHAT and FQNNGV. Trimming cost V 3 bases and J 0 bases, with 8 bases left between them. The CDR3 has 15 amino acids. CDR3 in amino acids: CASSLRLANTGELFF. The CDR3 DNA follows: TGTGCCAGCAGCTTGCGACTAGCGAACACCGGGGAGCTGTTTTTT. Complete variable domain (other parts from reference TRBV11-2 and TRBJ2-2): EAGVAQSPRYKIIEKRQSVAFWCNPISGHATLYWYQQILGQGPKLLIQFQNNGVVDDSQLPKDRFSAERLKGVDSTLKIQPAKLEDSAVYLCASSLRLANTGELFFGEGSRLTVL.

This clone has a single count. This rearrangement joins TRBV6-4 to TRBJ1-1; D gene ambiguous. The CDR3 loop spans 14 amino acids. V was trimmed by 10 bases and J by 1 base, leaving 16 bases between them. Germline CDR1 MRHNA, CDR2 SNTAGT. The CDR3 region is CAMLRLVPNTEAFF. The DNA for the CDR3 is TGTGCCATGCTCCGTCTAGTCCCGAACACTGAAGCTTTCTTT.